This passage covers 29 T cell receptor beta chains from one sample sequenced in a study of stem cell transplantation in POMP-related autoinflammatory disease. The protocol was immunoSEQ multiplex PCR, while the TCRdb copy is restricted to in-frame clones and leaves out a portion. Here the sample spans some 3,000 clones, about nine tenths being singletons. The sequenced sample was CD4+ follicular helper T cells (Tfh) from PBMCs, obtained after stem cell transplantation. These receptor sequences come from a human patient with POMP-related autoinflammation and immune dysregulation (PRAID). Some T cells here may be from the graft donor.

The CDR3 DNA reads TGTGCCAGCAGTGGACTAGCCAAAGATACGCAGTATTTT. It codes for CASSGLAKDTQYF. V gene TRBV6-2 or TRBV6-3 combines with J gene TRBJ2-3, with 8 nucleotides matching TRBD2. The CDR3 totals 13 residues. Germline CDR1 and CDR2: MNHEY and SVGEGT. The V segment lost 5 bases and the J segment 5 bases; nucleotides outside the gene matches: 3.

The chain carries TRBV9 and TRBJ2-2; TRBD2 matches 9 bases. Per the germline V gene, CDR1 is SGDLS and CDR2 is YYNGEE. There are 14 residues in the CDR3. With V trimmed by 3 bases and J by 7 bases, 4 bases remained unmatched. The DNA of the CDR3 is TGTGCCAGCAGCGAGAGGACTAGCGTCGGGGAGCTGTTTTTT. Protein: CASSERTSVGELFF.

V gene TRBV15 combines with J gene TRBJ1-2, with 10 bases fitting TRBD1. The CDR3 consists of 14 residues. Germline CDR1 LNHNV, CDR2 YYDKDF (reference sequence). V gave up 7 bases and J gave up 4 bases; unmatched junction bases: 6. The CDR3 DNA sequence: TGTGCCACCACGAGGGACAGGGGACCCTATGGCTACACCTTC. It is translated as CATTRDRGPYGYTF.

This clone was observed a single time. The genes are TRBV5-1 and TRBJ2-7; weak D call: TRBD2 (5 bases). V shed 4 bases and J shed 3 bases, with 8 bases lying between them. Germline V gives CDR1 SGHRS, CDR2 YFSETQ. The CDR3 is 12 residues long. This CDR3 reads CASSQDFYEQYF. CDR3 coding DNA: TGCGCCAGCAGCCAGGACTTCTACGAGCAGTACTTC.

The chain links TRBV4-2 to TRBJ2-7, with 10 nucleotides matching TRBD2. This CDR3 region has 18 residues. The germline CDR1 and CDR2 sequences are LGHNA and YNFKEQ. After removal of 0 bases from V and 2 bases from J, the junction contained 10 bases not matched to a gene. CDR3 amino acids: CASSQEAETSGHAYEQYF. The CDR3 DNA is TGTGCCAGCAGCCAAGAAGCGGAGACTAGCGGGCACGCCTACGAGCAGTACTTC.

V is TRBV5-1 and J is TRBJ2-5; TRBD2 agrees at 11 bases. The CDR3 length is 16 residues. Germline V lookup: CDR1 SGHRS, CDR2 YFSETQ. The V gene end was trimmed by 0 bases and the J gene end by 1 base; junction bases not matched to a gene: 2. CDR3 region: CASSLVLAGGQETQYF. The CDR3 DNA reads as TGCGCCAGCAGCTTGGTTCTAGCGGGGGGCCAAGAGACCCAGTACTTC.

This sequence joins TRBV21-1 and TRBJ2-4; the table's D call, TRBD2, has no DNA check behind it. TRBV21-1 has pseudogene status. The CDR3 consists of 18 residues. The CDR3, as DNA: TGTGCCAGCAACTACAATCCCCCCGCGCGGGGAGCCAAAAACATTCAGTACTTC. Its protein product is CASNYNPPARGAKNIQYF.

The CDR3 loop is CASSFIIQDTIYF. The CDR3 coding sequence is TGTGCCAGCAGCTTTATAATTCAGGACACCATATATTTT. The chain couples TRBV5-8 to TRBJ1-3; D is undetermined. The germline gives CDR1 SGHTS, CDR2 YDEGEE. V was pared by 2 bases and J by 8 bases, with 11 bases between. This CDR3 is 13 amino acids long.

The chain joins TRBV19 to TRBJ2-7; TRBD1 matches 7 bases. The trim removed 4 bases at V and 2 bases at J, leaving 2 bases unmatched. This CDR3 is built from 13 residues. Germline values: CDR1 LNHDA, CDR2 SQIVND (reference sequence). This CDR3 is CASSSQGAYEQYF. The CDR3, as DNA: TGTGCCAGTAGTAGCCAGGGGGCCTACGAGCAGTACTTC. The complete variable domain, with remaining parts taken from reference TRBV19 and TRBJ2-7, reads DGGITQSPKYLFRKEGQNVTLSCEQNLNHDAMYWYRQDPGQGLRLIYYSQIVNDFQKGDIAEGYSVSREKKESFPLTVTSAQKNPTAFYLCASSSQGAYEQYFGPGTRLTVT.

V is TRBV3-1 (or the pseudogene TRBV3-2) and J is TRBJ2-1, with 7 bases identical to TRBD2. This CDR3 has 15 amino acids. The V and J ends lost 4 bases and 1 base, in that order; junction bases with no gene match: 4. Germline assignment: CDR1 LGHDT and CDR2 YNNKEL (reference sequence). CDR3 sequence: CASSPTGGSYNEQFF. Written as DNA, the CDR3 is TGTGCCAGCAGCCCCACGGGGGGATCCTACAATGAGCAGTTCTTC.

This clone was found once. The chain carries TRBV7-9 and TRBJ2-1; tentatively, D is TRBD2 (6 bases). This CDR3 has 14 amino acids. Germline loops: CDR1 SEHNR, CDR2 FQNEAQ (reference sequence). V gave up 5 bases and J gave up 1 base, with 9 bases separating them. CDR3 bases: TGTGCCAGCAGCCCCGGGAGTTCCTACAATGAGCAGTTCTTC. It encodes CASSPGSSYNEQFF. Full variable domain (missing parts from reference TRBV7-9 and TRBJ2-1): DTGVSQNPRHKITKRGQNVTFRCDPISEHNRLYWYRQTLGQGPEFLTYFQNEAQLEKSRLLSDRFSAERPKGSFSTLEIQRTEQGDSAMYLCASSPGSSYNEQFFGPGTRLTVL.

V is TRBV7-2 and J is TRBJ1-5; no clear D gene. This CDR3 spans 14 amino acids. The V gene's germline CDR1 is SGHTA and CDR2 FQGNSA. V lost 4 bases and J lost 0, with 7 bases in between. The CDR3 is CASSSYYSNQPQHF. The CDR3, as DNA: TGTGCCAGCAGCTCCTACTATAGCAATCAGCCCCAGCATTTT.

The chain links TRBV18 to TRBJ2-3, with unresolved D. Germline loops: CDR1 KGHSH, CDR2 LQKENI. This CDR3 is 12 amino acids long. Trimming removed 3 bases from V and 2 bases from J, with 3 bases in between. CDR3 region: CASSPDTDTQYF. The DNA of the CDR3 is TGTGCCAGCTCACCCGACACAGATACGCAGTATTTT.

This rearrangement joins TRBV19 to TRBJ2-3; D unresolved. V lost 1 base and J lost 0, with 5 bases in between. Looked up from germline, CDR1 is LNHDA and CDR2 is SQIVND (reference sequence). The CDR3 loop spans 14 amino acids. The CDR3 DNA sequence: TGTGCCAGTAGTATAGTAGGCAGCACAGATACGCAGTATTTT. This sequence encodes CASSIVGSTDTQYF.

The V gene is TRBV7-9, the J gene TRBJ2-5, with unresolved D. Germline CDR1 reads SEHNR; CDR2 reads FQNEAQ (reference sequence). V dropped 5 bases and J dropped 3 bases, with 16 bases sitting between them. The CDR3 is 15 amino acids. The chain's CDR3 is CASSPSLGRKETQYF. DNA for the CDR3: TGTGCCAGCAGCCCTTCGCTGGGCAGAAAAGAGACCCAGTACTTC.

The genes are TRBV29-1 and TRBJ1-3; D unclear. The length of the CDR3 is 13 residues. The V end lost 4 bases, the J end lost 4 bases, and 11 bases lay between the germline ends. Germline lookup yields CDR1 SQVTM and CDR2 ANQGSEA. The CDR3 DNA follows: TGCAGCGTTGTGGTATCGGGGGGAAACACCATATATTTT. Amino acid sequence: CSVVVSGGNTIYF.

The V gene is TRBV28, the J gene TRBJ2-7; 9 bases line up with TRBD2. The CDR3 consists of 15 residues. V was pared by 5 bases and J by 4 bases, with 9 bases of the junction left unmatched. Germline assignment: CDR1 MDHEN and CDR2 SYDVKM. The CDR3 DNA reads as TGTGCCAGCAGTAAGTTAGCGGGAGATCAATACGAGCAGTACTTC. It encodes CASSKLAGDQYEQYF.

CDR3 protein: CSASDQSYTF. The CDR3 coding sequence is TGCAGTGCTAGCGACCAGTCCTACACCTTC. This rearrangement joins TRBV20-1 to TRBJ1-2; D ambiguous. Trimming took 3 bases from V and 10 from J, leaving 9 bases between them. Germline V lookup: CDR1 DFQATT, CDR2 SNEGSKA (reference sequence). The CDR3 totals 10 residues.

The chain employs TRBV2 and TRBJ1-1; tentatively, D is TRBD1 (6 bases). The V end lost 1 base, the J end lost 7 bases, and 16 bases lay between the germline ends. CDR1 and CDR2 from the germline V gene are SNHLY and FYNNEI. This CDR3 region has 15 residues. The CDR3 nucleotides read TGTGCCAGCAGTGAAGACAGGGCCGGGGGGGATGAAGCTTTCTTT. This gives the protein CASSEDRAGGDEAFF.

The CDR3 DNA follows: TGTGCCAGCAGCTCCACAGCTCTCACTGAAGCTTTCTTT. Translating gives CASSSTALTEAFF. The chain joins TRBV28 to TRBJ1-1; D is unclear. The germline V gene encodes CDR1 MDHEN and CDR2 SYDVKM. V was trimmed by 6 bases and J by 4 bases, leaving 12 bases between them. The CDR3 is made up of 13 amino acids.

The chain combines TRBV6-4 with TRBJ2-4, with 8 bases fitting TRBD2. V shed 8 bases and J 5 bases; nucleotides not matched to a gene: 14. The CDR3 sequence is 16 residues long. Germline values: CDR1 MRHNA, CDR2 SNTAGT. CDR3 protein: CASGHRQRGPQNIQYF. The DNA for the CDR3 is TGTGCCAGCGGCCACCGCCAGCGGGGGCCCCAAAACATTCAGTACTTC.

The chain joins TRBV7-6 to TRBJ2-7; 7 bases align to TRBD2. The V gene end was trimmed by 1 base and the J gene end by 1 base; junction bases not matched to a gene: 4. This CDR3 region has 15 residues. Germline CDR1 is SGHVS and CDR2 is FNYEAQ. The CDR3 reads CASSLGAGRSYEQYF. CDR3 sequence (DNA): TGTGCCAGCAGCTTAGGAGCCGGGAGGTCCTACGAGCAGTACTTC.

CDR3 sequence (DNA): TGTGCCAGCAGCCCAGGGACGGGCACAGATACGCAGTATTTT. It encodes CASSPGTGTDTQYF. This chain connects TRBV11-3 to TRBJ2-3; D tentatively fits TRBD1 or TRBD2 (5 bases each). The CDR3 extends over 14 amino acids. The V end was cut by 5 bases, the J end by 1 base, with 10 bases between. Germline lookup yields CDR1 SGHNT and CDR2 YENEEA.

This clone has just one count. The chain employs TRBV12-3 or TRBV12-4 and TRBJ1-5, with D possibly being TRBD1 (5 bases). V was trimmed by 6 bases and J by 2 bases, leaving 8 bases between them. The CDR3 is made up of 13 amino acids. Here the CDR3 reads CASRRDGNQPQHF. In nucleotides, the CDR3 is TGTGCCAGCAGGAGGGACGGCAATCAGCCCCAGCATTTT.

The V call is TRBV7-3, the J call TRBJ2-1, with D possibly being TRBD1 or TRBD2 (5 bases each). CDR1 SGHTA and CDR2 FQGTGA come from the germline V gene. This CDR3 spans 14 amino acids. V was trimmed by 2 bases and J by 10 bases, leaving 15 bases between them. The CDR3 DNA reads as TGTGCCAGCAGCTTACCCTCACCGGGACGGGAGCAGTTCTTC. It translates to CASSLPSPGREQFF.

This clone was seen only a few times. The rearrangement uses TRBV6-5 and TRBJ1-1; no firm D call. Per germline, CDR1 MNHEY and CDR2 SVGAGI. The V and J ends lost 7 bases and 4 bases respectively, with 13 bases between them. The CDR3 loop spans 13 amino acids. CDR3 sequence reads: CASNLDGFTEAFF. In nucleotides, the CDR3 is TGTGCCAGCAATTTGGACGGTTTCACTGAAGCTTTCTTT.

The rearrangement uses TRBV10-1 and TRBJ2-3; 10 bases fit TRBD2. The CDR3 runs 14 residues. From germline, CDR1 is WNHNN and CDR2 SYGVQD (reference sequence). V shed 9 bases, J shed 6 bases, and the junction held 9 bases outside the gene matches. The CDR3 loop is CASLSSGRTDTQYF. The CDR3 DNA reads as TGCGCCAGTTTGTCTAGCGGGAGAACCGATACGCAGTATTTT.

The V call is TRBV5-7, the J call TRBJ1-1; D is unresolved. TRBV5-7 is an open reading frame, and its role is uncertain. The CDR3 contains 11 residues. Between the trimmed V and J ends, which lost 4 bases and 11 bases, there was a span of 12 bases. Here the CDR3 reads CASSLGFWAFF. The CDR3 DNA follows: TGTGCCAGCAGCCTAGGGTTTTGGGCTTTCTTT.

The table lists this clone with a few counts. This chain links TRBV19 with TRBJ2-1, with D perhaps TRBD1 (8 bases). This CDR3 is 15 amino acids long. Trimming left V 6 bases short and J 5 bases short, with 17 bases between. Germline lookup yields CDR1 LNHDA and CDR2 SQIVND (reference sequence). The CDR3 coding sequence is TGTGCCAGTAGATATACAGGGGGGGATCACAATGAGCAGTTCTTC. Translated, it gives CASRYTGGDHNEQFF.